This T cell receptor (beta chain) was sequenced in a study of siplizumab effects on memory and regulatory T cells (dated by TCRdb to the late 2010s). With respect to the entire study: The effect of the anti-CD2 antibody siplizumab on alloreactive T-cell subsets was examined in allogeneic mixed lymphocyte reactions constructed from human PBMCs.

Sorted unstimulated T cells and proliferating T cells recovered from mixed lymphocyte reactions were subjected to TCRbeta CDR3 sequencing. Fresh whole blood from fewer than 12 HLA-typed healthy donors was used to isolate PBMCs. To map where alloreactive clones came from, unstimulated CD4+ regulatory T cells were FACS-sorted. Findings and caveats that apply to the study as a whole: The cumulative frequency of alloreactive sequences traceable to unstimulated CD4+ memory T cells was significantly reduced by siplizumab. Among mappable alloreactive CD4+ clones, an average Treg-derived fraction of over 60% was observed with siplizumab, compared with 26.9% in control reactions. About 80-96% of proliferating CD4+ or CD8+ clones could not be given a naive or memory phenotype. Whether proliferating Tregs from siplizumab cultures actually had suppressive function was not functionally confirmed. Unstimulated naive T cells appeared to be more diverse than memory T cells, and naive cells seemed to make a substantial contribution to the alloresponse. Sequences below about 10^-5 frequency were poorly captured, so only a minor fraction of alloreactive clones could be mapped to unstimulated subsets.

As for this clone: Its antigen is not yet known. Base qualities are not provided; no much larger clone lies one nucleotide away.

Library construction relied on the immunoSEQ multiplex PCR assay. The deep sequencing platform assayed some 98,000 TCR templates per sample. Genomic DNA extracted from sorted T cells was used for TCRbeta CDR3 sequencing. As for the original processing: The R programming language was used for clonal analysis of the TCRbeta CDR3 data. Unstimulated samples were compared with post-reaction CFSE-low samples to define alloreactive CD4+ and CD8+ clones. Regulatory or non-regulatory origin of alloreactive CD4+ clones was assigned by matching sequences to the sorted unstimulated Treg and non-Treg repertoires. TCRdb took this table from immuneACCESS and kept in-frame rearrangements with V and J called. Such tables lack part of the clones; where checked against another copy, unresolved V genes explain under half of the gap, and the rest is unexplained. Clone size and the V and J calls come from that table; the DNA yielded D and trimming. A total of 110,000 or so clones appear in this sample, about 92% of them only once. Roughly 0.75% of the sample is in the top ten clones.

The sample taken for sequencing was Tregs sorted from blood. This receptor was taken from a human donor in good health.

The CDR3 is CASSAGTSGPGELFF. The nucleotide sequence reads TGCGCCAGCAGCGCCGGGACTAGCGGCCCCGGGGAGCTGTTTTTT. The sequence is built from TRBV5-1 and TRBJ2-2, with 11 central nucleotides matching TRBD2. At the junction V is shortened by 4 bases and J by 6 bases; bases outside the gene matches: 5. The CDR3 spans 15 residues, from the cysteine through the phenylalanine. Left in the record is the CDR3 DNA by itself, 45 bases read in frame from the first base. The germline V gene sets CDR1 to SGHRS and CDR2 to YFSETQ.